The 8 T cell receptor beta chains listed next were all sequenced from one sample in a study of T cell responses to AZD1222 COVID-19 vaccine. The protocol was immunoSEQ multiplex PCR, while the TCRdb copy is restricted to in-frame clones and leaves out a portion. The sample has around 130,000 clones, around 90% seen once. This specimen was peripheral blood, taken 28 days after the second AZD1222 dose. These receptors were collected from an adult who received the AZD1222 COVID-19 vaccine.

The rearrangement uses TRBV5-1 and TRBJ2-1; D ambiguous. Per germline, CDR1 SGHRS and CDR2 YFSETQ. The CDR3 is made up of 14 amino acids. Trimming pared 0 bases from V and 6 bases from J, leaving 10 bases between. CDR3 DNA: TGCGCCAGCAGCTTGGAGCTAGACACCAATGAGCAGTTCTTC. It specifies CASSLELDTNEQFF.

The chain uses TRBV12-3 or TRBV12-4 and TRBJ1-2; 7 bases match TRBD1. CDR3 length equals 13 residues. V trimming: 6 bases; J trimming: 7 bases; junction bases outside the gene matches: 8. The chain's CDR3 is CASRMQGEGGYTF. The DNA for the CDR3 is TGTGCCAGCAGGATGCAGGGGGAAGGTGGCTACACCTTC.

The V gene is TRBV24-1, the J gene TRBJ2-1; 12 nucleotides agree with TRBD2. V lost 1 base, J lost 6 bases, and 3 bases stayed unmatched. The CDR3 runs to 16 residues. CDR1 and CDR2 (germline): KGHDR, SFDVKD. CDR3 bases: TGTGCCACCAGTGATTTCCGACTAGCGGGAGCCAATGAGCAGTTCTTC. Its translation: CATSDFRLAGANEQFF.

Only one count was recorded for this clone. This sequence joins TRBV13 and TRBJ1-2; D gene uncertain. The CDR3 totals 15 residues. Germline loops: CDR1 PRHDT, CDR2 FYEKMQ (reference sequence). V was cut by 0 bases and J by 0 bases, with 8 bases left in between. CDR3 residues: CASSLGRETNYGYTF. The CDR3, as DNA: TGTGCCAGCAGCTTAGGCCGGGAAACTAACTATGGCTACACCTTC.

The CDR3 is CASSTHEQGGQPQHF. DNA for the CDR3: TGTGCCAGCAGTACCCACGAACAGGGAGGTCAGCCCCAGCATTTT. This chain connects TRBV28 to TRBJ1-5; a possible D gene is TRBD1 (6 bases). The germline V gene has CDR1 MDHEN and CDR2 SYDVKM. The CDR3 is 15 amino acids. V lost 5 bases and J lost 6, with 17 bases in between.

The CDR3 nucleotides read TGCGCCAGCAGCTTGGACAGGGCTGGATATAATTCACCCCTCCACTTT. Its protein product is CASSLDRAGYNSPLHF. This rearrangement joins TRBV5-1 to TRBJ1-6; perhaps TRBD1 as D (6 bases). Germline-derived CDR1 and CDR2 are SGHRS and YFSETQ. The CDR3 is 16 amino acids. V lost 0 bases and J 4 bases, leaving 11 bases between the germline ends.

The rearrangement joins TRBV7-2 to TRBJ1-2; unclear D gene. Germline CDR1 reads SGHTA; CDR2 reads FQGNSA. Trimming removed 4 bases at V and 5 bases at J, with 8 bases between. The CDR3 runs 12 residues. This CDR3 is CASSSDLYGYTF. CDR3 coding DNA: TGTGCCAGCAGCTCGGACTTATATGGCTACACCTTC. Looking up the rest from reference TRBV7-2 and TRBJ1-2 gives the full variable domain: GAGVSQSPSNKVTEKGKDVELRCDPISGHTALYWYRQSLGQGLEFLIYFQGNSAPDKSGLPSDRFSAERTGGSVSTLTIQRTQQEDSAVYLCASSSDLYGYTFGSGTRLTVV.

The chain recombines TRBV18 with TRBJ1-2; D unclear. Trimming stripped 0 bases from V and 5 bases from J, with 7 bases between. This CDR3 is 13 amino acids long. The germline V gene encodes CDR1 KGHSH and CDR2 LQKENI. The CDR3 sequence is CASSPPGGYGYTF. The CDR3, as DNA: TGTGCCAGCTCACCACCAGGCGGGTATGGCTACACCTTC.